These 7 T cell receptor beta chains were sequenced from one sample in a study of blood T cells in healthy people across ages (dated by TCRdb to 2015 to 2017). Library preparation used 5' RACE. TCRdb records Illumina HiSeq 2500 as the sequencer. A second about 6 to 11 cycle PCR used a sample-barcoded 5' primer and a J-beta primer mix. The raw public reads went through TCRdb reprocessing: fastp at Q25, MiXCR clone calling, in-frame beta chains kept. Rows with one shared CDR3 protein collapse into an entry with the most common genes and DNA. Across this sample there are fewer than 1,000,000 distinct CDR3 sequences, with about 45% seen only once. The ten largest clonotypes hold less than 20% of the sample. The specimen was blood. The receptors were gathered from an older man in good health.

As regards this clonotype: Germline is not matched at one junction end, which may reflect a read error. The chain uses TRBV12-3 or TRBV12-4 and TRBJ2-3; 7 bases align to TRBD2. This CDR3 has 14 residues. The CDR3 DNA sequence: TGTGCCAGCAGTGGACTAGGAGGCACAGATACGGAGTATTTC. This sequence encodes CASSGLGGTDTEYF.

This clonotype has only a few counts. The gene calls are TRBV24-1 and TRBJ2-1, with 14 bases fitting TRBD2. The CDR3 length is 14 residues. Germline CDR1 KGHDR, CDR2 SFDVKD. V lost 5 bases, J lost 8 bases, and 1 base stayed unmatched. The CDR3 sequence: CATSGLAGGHEQFF. The CDR3 DNA reads TGTGCCACCAGTGGACTAGCGGGAGGGCATGAGCAGTTCTTC.

The rearrangement uses TRBV3-1 and TRBJ2-3; D is unresolved. Germline V gene lookup returns CDR1 LGHDT and CDR2 YNNKEL (reference sequence). This CDR3 comprises 16 residues. The V end was cut by 0 bases, the J end by 1 base, with 11 bases between. The CDR3 protein is CASSQDSAYRTDTQYF. DNA for the CDR3: TGTGCCAGCAGCCAAGATTCCGCCTACCGCACAGATACGCAGTATTTT.

Concerning this clonotype itself: The junction does not match germline at one end; this may be a read error. V usage is TRBV6-1 and J usage is TRBJ2-1; D is possibly TRBD2 (5 bases). The CDR3 totals 13 residues. Germline V gene data show CDR1 as MNHNS and CDR2 as SASEGT. The CDR3 DNA reads as TGTGCCAGCAGCCCGACTACCCACAATGAGCGGTTCTTC. Its translation is CASSPTTHNERFF.

This clonotype was seen a few times. The chain combines TRBV12-3 or TRBV12-4 with TRBJ2-7; either TRBD1 or TRBD2 may fit D (5 bases each). Trimming pared 5 bases from V and 5 bases from J, leaving 13 bases between. This CDR3 is 13 amino acids long. The CDR3 DNA reads TGTGCCAGCAGTATCGGGACGGCCCACGAGCAGTACTTC. Its protein is CASSIGTAHEQYF.

Note on this clonotype: This clone may be a read error of a much larger clone one base away. No conserved phenylalanine or tryptophan ends this CDR3, so it is likely a read error. The genes are TRBV20-1 and TRBJ2-1, with D unresolved. Germline V CDR1 and CDR2: DFQATT, SNEGSKA (reference sequence). The CDR3 sequence is 13 residues long. Trimming shortened V by 0 bases and J by 5 bases, and 8 bases separated the two germline ends. Here the CDR3 DNA reads TGCAGTGCTAGAGATCGGGCGGACAATGAGCAGTTCTCC. It codes for CSARDRADNEQFS.

This chain links TRBV19 with TRBJ1-1; no reliable D call. V lost 4 bases and J lost 7, with 13 bases in between. This CDR3 region has 13 residues. Germline loops: CDR1 LNHDA, CDR2 SQIVND (reference sequence). The CDR3 DNA follows: TGTGCCAGTAGTAGAGCCCTGAGTGATGAAGCTTTCTTT. Translated: CASSRALSDEAFF.